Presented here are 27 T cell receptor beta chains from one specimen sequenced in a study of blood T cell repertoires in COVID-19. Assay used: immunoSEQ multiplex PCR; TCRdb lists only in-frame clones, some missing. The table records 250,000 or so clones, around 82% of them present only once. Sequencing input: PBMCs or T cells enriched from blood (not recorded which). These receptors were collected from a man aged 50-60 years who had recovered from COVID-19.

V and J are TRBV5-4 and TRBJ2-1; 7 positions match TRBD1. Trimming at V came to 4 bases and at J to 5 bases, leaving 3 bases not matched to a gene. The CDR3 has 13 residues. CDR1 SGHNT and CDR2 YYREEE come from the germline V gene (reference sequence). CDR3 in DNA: TGTGCCAGCAGCCTTACAGGGGACAATGAGCAGTTCTTC. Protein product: CASSLTGDNEQFF.

The CDR3 nucleotides read TGCGCCAGCAGCACCGACAGGGAGAAGACTGAAGCTTTCTTT. The encoded protein is CASSTDREKTEAFF. The chain is built from TRBV5-1 and TRBJ1-1; TRBD1 aligns across 7 bases. The ends lost 4 bases at V and 5 bases at J; junction bases unmatched: 8. This CDR3 comprises 14 residues. Germline loops: CDR1 SGHRS, CDR2 YFSETQ.

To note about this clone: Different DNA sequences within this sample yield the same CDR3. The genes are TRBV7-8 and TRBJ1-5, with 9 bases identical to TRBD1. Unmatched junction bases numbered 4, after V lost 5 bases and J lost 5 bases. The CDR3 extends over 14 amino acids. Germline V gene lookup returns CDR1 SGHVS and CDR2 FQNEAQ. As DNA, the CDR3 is TGTGCCAGCAGCCGGGACAGGGTTGATCAGCCCCAGCATTTT. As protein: CASSRDRVDQPQHF.

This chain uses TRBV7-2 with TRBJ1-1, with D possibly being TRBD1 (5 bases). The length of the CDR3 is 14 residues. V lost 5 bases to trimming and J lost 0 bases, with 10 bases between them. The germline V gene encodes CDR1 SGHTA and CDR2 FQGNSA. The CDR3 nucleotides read TGTGCCAGCAGCCAGGGAGGGCTGAACACTGAAGCTTTCTTT. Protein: CASSQGGLNTEAFF. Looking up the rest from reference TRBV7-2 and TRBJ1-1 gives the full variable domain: GAGVSQSPSNKVTEKGKDVELRCDPISGHTALYWYRQSLGQGLEFLIYFQGNSAPDKSGLPSDRFSAERTGGSVSTLTIQRTQQEDSAVYLCASSQGGLNTEAFFGQGTRLTVV.

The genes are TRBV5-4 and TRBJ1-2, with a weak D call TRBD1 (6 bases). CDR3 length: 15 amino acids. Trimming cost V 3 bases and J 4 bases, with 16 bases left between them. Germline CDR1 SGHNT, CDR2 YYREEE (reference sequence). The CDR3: CASSSGGGASYGYTF. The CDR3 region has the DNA TGTGCCAGCAGCTCGGGTGGGGGCGCTTCCTATGGCTACACCTTC. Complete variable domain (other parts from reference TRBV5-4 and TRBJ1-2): ETGVTQSPTHLIKTRGQQVTLRCSSQSGHNTVSWYQQALGQGPQFIFQYYREEENGRGNFPPRFSGLQFPNYSSELNVNALELDDSALYLCASSSGGGASYGYTFGSGTRLTVV.

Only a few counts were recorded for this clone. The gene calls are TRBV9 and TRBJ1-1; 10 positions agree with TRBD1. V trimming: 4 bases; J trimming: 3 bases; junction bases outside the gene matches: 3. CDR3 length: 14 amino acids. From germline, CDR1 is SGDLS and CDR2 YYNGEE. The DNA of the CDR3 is TGTGCCAGCAGCCGCGGACAGGGGGACACTGAAGCTTTCTTT. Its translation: CASSRGQGDTEAFF.

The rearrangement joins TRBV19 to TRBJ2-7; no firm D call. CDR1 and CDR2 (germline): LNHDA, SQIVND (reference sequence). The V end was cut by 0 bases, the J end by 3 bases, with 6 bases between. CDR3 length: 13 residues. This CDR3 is CASSIELHYEQYF. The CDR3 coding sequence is TGTGCCAGTAGTATAGAACTCCACTACGAGCAGTACTTC.

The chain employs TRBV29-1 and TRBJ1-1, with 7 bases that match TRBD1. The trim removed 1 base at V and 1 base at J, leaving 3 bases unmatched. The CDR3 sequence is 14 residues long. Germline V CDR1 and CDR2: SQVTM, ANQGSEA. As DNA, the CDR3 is TGCAGCGTTGAAGCCTACAGGGGGAACACTGAAGCTTTCTTT. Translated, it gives CSVEAYRGNTEAFF.

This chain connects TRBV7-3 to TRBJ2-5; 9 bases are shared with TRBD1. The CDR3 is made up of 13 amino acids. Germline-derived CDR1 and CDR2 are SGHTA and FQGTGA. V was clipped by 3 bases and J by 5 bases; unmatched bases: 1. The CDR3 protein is CASSFDRGETQYF. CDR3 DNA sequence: TGTGCCAGCAGCTTCGACAGGGGGGAGACCCAGTACTTC.

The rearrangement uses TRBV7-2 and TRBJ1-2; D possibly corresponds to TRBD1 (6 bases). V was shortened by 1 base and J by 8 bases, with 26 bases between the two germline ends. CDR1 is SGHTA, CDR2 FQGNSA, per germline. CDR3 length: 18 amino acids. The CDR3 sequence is CASSLVPVSYRVYTGYTF. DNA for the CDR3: TGTGCCAGCAGCTTAGTCCCCGTCTCATACAGGGTCTACACGGGCTACACCTTC.

In nucleotides, the CDR3 is TGTGCCAGCTCACCCGACAGGGGAGGAAAAGATACGCAGTATTTT. This encodes CASSPDRGGKDTQYF. The rearrangement joins TRBV18 to TRBJ2-3, with 8 bases fitting TRBD1. In germline, CDR1 is KGHSH, CDR2 LQKENI. The CDR3 is 15 residues long. The trim removed 3 bases at V and 5 bases at J, leaving 7 bases unmatched.

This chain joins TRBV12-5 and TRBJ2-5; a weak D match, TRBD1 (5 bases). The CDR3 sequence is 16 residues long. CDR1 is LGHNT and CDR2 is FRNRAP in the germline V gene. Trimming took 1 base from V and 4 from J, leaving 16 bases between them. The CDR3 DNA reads TGTGCTAGTGGTTTGGGGCTGACAGTGACGGGAGAGACCCAGTACTTC. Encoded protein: CASGLGLTVTGETQYF.

The CDR3: CASSQGTSGSRNEQFF. CDR3 DNA sequence: TGCGCCAGCAGCCAAGGGACTAGCGGGTCCCGCAATGAGCAGTTCTTC. The V gene is TRBV4-3, the J gene TRBJ2-1, with 11 bases identical to TRBD2. The CDR3 runs 16 residues. The V gene's germline CDR1 is LGHNA and CDR2 YSLEER. V was pared by 1 base and J by 6 bases, with 5 bases of the junction left unmatched.

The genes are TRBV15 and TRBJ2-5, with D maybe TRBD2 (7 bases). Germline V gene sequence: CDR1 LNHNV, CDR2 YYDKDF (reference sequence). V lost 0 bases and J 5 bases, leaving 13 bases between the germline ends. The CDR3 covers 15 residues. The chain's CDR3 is CATSRDRGARETQYF. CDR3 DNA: TGTGCCACCAGCAGAGATCGGGGGGCCCGGGAGACCCAGTACTTC.

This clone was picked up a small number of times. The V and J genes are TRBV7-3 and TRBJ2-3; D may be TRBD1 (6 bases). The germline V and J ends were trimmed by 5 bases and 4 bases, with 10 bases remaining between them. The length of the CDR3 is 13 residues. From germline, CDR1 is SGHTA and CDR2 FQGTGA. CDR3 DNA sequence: TGTGCCAGCAGCGCCGGACAGCCAGATACGCAGTATTTT. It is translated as CASSAGQPDTQYF.

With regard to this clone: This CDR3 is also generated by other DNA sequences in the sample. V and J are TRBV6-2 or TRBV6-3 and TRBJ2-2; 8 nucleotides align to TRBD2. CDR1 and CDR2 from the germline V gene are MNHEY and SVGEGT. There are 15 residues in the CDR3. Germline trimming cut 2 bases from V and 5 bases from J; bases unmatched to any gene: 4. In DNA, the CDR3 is TGTGCCAGCAGTTACGCCCGGGGGGGGACCGGGGAGCTGTTTTTT. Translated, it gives CASSYARGGTGELFF.

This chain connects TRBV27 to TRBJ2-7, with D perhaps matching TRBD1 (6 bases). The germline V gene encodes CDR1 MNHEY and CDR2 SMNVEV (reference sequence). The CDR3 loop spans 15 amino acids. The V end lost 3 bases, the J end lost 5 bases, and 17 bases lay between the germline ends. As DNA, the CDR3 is TGTGCCAGCAGTTTGGTACAGGGTCGACCCCACGAGCAGTACTTC. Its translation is CASSLVQGRPHEQYF.

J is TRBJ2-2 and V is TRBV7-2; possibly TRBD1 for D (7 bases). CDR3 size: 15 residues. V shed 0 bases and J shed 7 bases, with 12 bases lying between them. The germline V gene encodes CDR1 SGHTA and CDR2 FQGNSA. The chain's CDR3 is CASSLAQGGSGELFF. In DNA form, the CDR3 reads TGTGCCAGCAGCTTAGCGCAGGGGGGAAGCGGGGAGCTGTTTTTT.

The CDR3 protein is CASRIDSHKETQYF. The DNA for the CDR3 is TGTGCCAGCAGGATTGACAGTCATAAAGAGACCCAGTACTTC. This chain joins TRBV3-1 (or the pseudogene TRBV3-2) and TRBJ2-5; D possibly corresponds to TRBD1 (5 bases). The CDR3 is 14 amino acids. Trimming stripped 6 bases from V and 3 bases from J, with 14 bases between. CDR1 is LGHDT, CDR2 YNNKEL, per germline (reference sequence).

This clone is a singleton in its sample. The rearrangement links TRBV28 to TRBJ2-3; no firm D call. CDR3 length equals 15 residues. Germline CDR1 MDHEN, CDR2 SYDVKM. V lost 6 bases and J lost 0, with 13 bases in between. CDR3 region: CASSLDSFSTDTQYF. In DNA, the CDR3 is TGTGCCAGCAGCTTAGACTCATTCAGCACAGATACGCAGTATTTT.

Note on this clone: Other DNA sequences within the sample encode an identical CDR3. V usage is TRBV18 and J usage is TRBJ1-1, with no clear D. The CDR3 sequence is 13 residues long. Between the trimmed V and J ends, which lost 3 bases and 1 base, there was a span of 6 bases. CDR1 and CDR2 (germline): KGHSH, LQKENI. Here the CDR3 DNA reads TGTGCCAGCTCACCGAGGGAGAACACTGAAGCTTTCTTT. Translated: CASSPRENTEAFF.

CDR3 residues: CASSFAGIETQYF. The CDR3 DNA follows: TGTGCCAGCAGTTTCGCGGGGATAGAGACCCAGTACTTC. The chain uses TRBV12-3 or TRBV12-4 and TRBJ2-5, with D perhaps matching TRBD2 (6 bases). This CDR3 comprises 13 residues. V lost 3 bases and J 4 bases, leaving 9 bases between the germline ends.

The CDR3 loop reads CASSESSWRGGAGEQFF. The CDR3 coding sequence is TGCGCCAGCAGTGAGTCGAGTTGGCGGGGGGGTGCGGGTGAGCAGTTCTTC. The chain links TRBV10-1 to TRBJ2-1, with 9 bases matching TRBD2. CDR3 length: 17 amino acids. The junction had 12 bases not matched to a gene; V was cut back by 0 bases and J by 9 bases. The V gene's germline CDR1 is WNHNN and CDR2 SYGVQD (reference sequence).

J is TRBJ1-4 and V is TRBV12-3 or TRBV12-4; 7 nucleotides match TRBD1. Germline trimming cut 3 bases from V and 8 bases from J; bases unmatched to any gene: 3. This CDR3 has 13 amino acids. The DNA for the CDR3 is TGTGCCAGCAGTTTCCCGGACAGGGAAAAACTGTTTTTT. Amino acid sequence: CASSFPDREKLFF.

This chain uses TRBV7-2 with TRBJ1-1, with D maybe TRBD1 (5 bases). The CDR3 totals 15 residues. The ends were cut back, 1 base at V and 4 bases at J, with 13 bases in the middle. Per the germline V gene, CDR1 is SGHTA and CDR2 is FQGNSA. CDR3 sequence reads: CASSLEVRRGTEAFF. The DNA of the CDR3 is TGTGCCAGCAGCTTAGAGGTGAGGAGGGGCACTGAAGCTTTCTTT.

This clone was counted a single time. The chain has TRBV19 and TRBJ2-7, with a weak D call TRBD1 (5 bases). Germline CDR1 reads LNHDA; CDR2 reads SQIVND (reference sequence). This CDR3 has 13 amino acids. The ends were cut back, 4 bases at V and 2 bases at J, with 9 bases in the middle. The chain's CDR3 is CASSRGRPYEQYF. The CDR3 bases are TGTGCCAGTAGTAGGGGCCGACCCTACGAGCAGTACTTC.

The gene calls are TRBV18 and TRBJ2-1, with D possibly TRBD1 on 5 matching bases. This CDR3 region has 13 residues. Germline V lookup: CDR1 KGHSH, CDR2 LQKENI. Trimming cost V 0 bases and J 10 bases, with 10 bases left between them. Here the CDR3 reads CASSPPGAEEQFF. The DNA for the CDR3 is TGTGCCAGCTCACCACCAGGGGCTGAGGAGCAGTTCTTC.